The 16 T cell receptor beta chains below come from one sample, sequenced in a study of blood T cell repertoires in COVID-19. Clones were sequenced by immunoSEQ multiplex PCR, and TCRdb holds only the in-frame ones, with some missing. In the table there are 150,000 to 160,000 clones, approximately 82% of which are singletons. The sequenced sample was peripheral blood. The receptors originated from a woman aged 45 to 65 with acute or convalescent COVID-19.

In its sample, this clone was seen a few times. The chain combines TRBV6-1 with TRBJ1-5, with 10 bases lining up with TRBD1. The length of the CDR3 is 15 residues. The trim removed 3 bases at V and 3 bases at J, leaving 2 bases unmatched. Germline loops: CDR1 MNHNS, CDR2 SASEGT. This chain's CDR3 is CASSEGTGDNQPQHF. Here the CDR3 DNA reads TGTGCCAGCAGTGAGGGGACAGGGGACAATCAGCCCCAGCATTTT.

The CDR3 bases are TGTGCCAGCAGCTCCACCGGCCAACTAGCGGGAGGCCAAGAGACCCAGTACTTC. Protein: CASSSTGQLAGGQETQYF. The gene calls are TRBV7-9 and TRBJ2-5; 12 bases line up with TRBD2. V was clipped by 4 bases and J by 1 base; unmatched bases: 10. In germline, CDR1 is SEHNR, CDR2 FQNEAQ (reference sequence). The CDR3 covers 18 residues.

The chain has TRBV19 and TRBJ2-7, with D tentatively TRBD1 (6 bases). The V end was cut by 3 bases, the J end by 3 bases, with 15 bases between. The CDR3 length is 15 residues. In germline, CDR1 is LNHDA, CDR2 SQIVND (reference sequence). Written as DNA, the CDR3 is TGTGCCAGTAGTATCAGGACAGTTCCGCTCTACGAGCAGTACTTC. Amino acids: CASSIRTVPLYEQYF.

In its sample, this clone was seen a few times. The chain joins TRBV6-5 to TRBJ1-2; TRBD1 is a possible D gene (5 bases). The CDR3 covers 11 residues. Germline V gene sequence: CDR1 MNHEY, CDR2 SVGAGI. Trimming removed 9 bases at V and 5 bases at J, with 10 bases between. CDR3 nucleotides: TGTGCCAGTTCGGGGGGGTATGGCTACACCTTC. It encodes CASSGGYGYTF.

V gene TRBV19 combines with J gene TRBJ1-4; D not resolved. The CDR3 runs 14 residues. Germline V gene sequence: CDR1 LNHDA, CDR2 SQIVND (reference sequence). V was cut by 5 bases and J by 6 bases, with 13 bases left in between. The CDR3: CASSLRGRDEKLFF. For the CDR3, the DNA is TGTGCCAGTAGTCTAAGAGGGCGCGATGAAAAACTGTTTTTT.

This CDR3 is CASSLVRLAGTGELFF. For the CDR3, the DNA is TGTGCCAGCAGCTTAGTCCGGCTAGCGGGCACCGGGGAGCTGTTTTTT. This chain connects TRBV7-9 to TRBJ2-2; TRBD2 matches 8 bases. V was pared by 1 base and J by 4 bases, with 5 bases of the junction left unmatched. The germline CDR1 and CDR2 sequences are SEHNR and FQNEAQ (reference sequence). The CDR3 has 16 amino acids.

This clone has a single count. V usage is TRBV27 and J usage is TRBJ1-6; unclear D gene. Germline loops: CDR1 MNHEY, CDR2 SMNVEV (reference sequence). The V gene lost 1 base and the J gene lost 13 bases, with 11 bases spanning the gap. CDR3 length: 13 amino acids. The DNA of the CDR3 is TGTGCCAGCAGTTTATATCGGGTTTCTCCCCTCCACTTT. Its protein is CASSLYRVSPLHF.

The chain uses TRBV2 and TRBJ2-2; D is possibly TRBD2 (5 bases). The V gene lost 6 bases and the J gene lost 7 bases, with 12 bases spanning the gap. CDR1 and CDR2 (germline): SNHLY, FYNNEI. This CDR3 is 13 amino acids long. The CDR3 DNA follows: TGTGCCAGCAGCTATTTTCGGGACGGGGAGCTGTTTTTT. Residues: CASSYFRDGELFF.

This clone has just one count. This chain connects TRBV18 to TRBJ1-5; D may be TRBD1 (6 bases). The germline CDR1 and CDR2 sequences are KGHSH and LQKENI. The CDR3 has 15 residues. V was pared by 5 bases and J by 4 bases, with 15 bases between. The CDR3 DNA follows: TGTGCCAGCTCATTTACTTCAGGGGTTAATCAGCCCCAGCATTTT. It codes for CASSFTSGVNQPQHF. Full variable domain (rest looked up from reference TRBV18 and TRBJ1-5): NAGVMQNPRHLVRRRGQEARLRCSPMKGHSHVYWYRQLPEEGLKFMVYLQKENIIDESGMPKERFSAEFPKEGPSILRIQQVVRGDSAAYFCASSFTSGVNQPQHFGDGTRLSIL.

The chain's CDR3 is CASSIGLVTGTNYEQYF. The CDR3 DNA follows: TGTGCCAGTAGTATAGGGCTCGTGACAGGCACCAACTACGAGCAGTACTTC. This chain joins TRBV19 and TRBJ2-7; the D gene is possibly TRBD1 (6 bases). The V and J ends lost 1 base and 3 bases respectively, with 19 bases between them. This CDR3 region has 17 residues. Germline CDR1 LNHDA, CDR2 SQIVND (reference sequence). Full variable domain (remainder filled in from reference TRBV19 and TRBJ2-7): DGGITQSPKYLFRKEGQNVTLSCEQNLNHDAMYWYRQDPGQGLRLIYYSQIVNDFQKGDIAEGYSVSREKKESFPLTVTSAQKNPTAFYLCASSIGLVTGTNYEQYFGPGTRLTVT.

CDR3 nucleotides: TGCGCCAGCAGCTTGGTCCCAGGGCCCAACACTGAAGCTTTCTTT. The encoded protein is CASSLVPGPNTEAFF. The chain links TRBV5-1 to TRBJ1-1; maybe TRBD1 (5 bases). The V gene's germline CDR1 is SGHRS and CDR2 YFSETQ. With 0 bases removed from V and 2 bases from J, the gap between germline ends came to 11 bases. The CDR3 contains 15 residues.

The count of this clone is one. V usage is TRBV23-1 and J usage is TRBJ1-2, with 9 bases aligning to TRBD1. TRBV23-1 is treated as an ORF (open reading frame) with a function not yet certain. Trimming took 6 bases from V and 4 from J; bases not matched to a gene: 9. This CDR3 region has 15 residues. CDR3 sequence: CASSPRDRVIYGYTF. The DNA of the CDR3 is TGCGCCAGCAGCCCCCGGGACAGGGTCATCTATGGCTACACCTTC.

The rearrangement links TRBV21-1 to TRBJ1-5; the D segment call TRBD1 is taken from the table without a DNA check. TRBV21-1 is described as a pseudogene. The CDR3 extends over 14 amino acids. The CDR3 protein is CASSLQGGNQPQHF. The CDR3 DNA is TGTGCCAGCAGCCTCCAAGGGGGAAATCAGCCCCAGCATTTT.

The rearrangement links TRBV6-2 or TRBV6-3 to TRBJ2-7, with TRBD2 matching 9 bases. Germline V gives CDR1 MNHEY, CDR2 SVGEGT. V was clipped by 2 bases and J by 3 bases; unmatched bases: 8. The CDR3 contains 16 residues. The CDR3 sequence is CASSYVAGVLNYEQYF. The CDR3 DNA follows: TGTGCCAGCAGTTACGTAGCGGGAGTCCTAAACTACGAGCAGTACTTC.

The chain uses TRBV4-2 and TRBJ2-3; TRBD2 matches 9 bases. The CDR3 has 13 amino acids. Looked up from germline, CDR1 is LGHNA and CDR2 is YNFKEQ. V lost 4 bases and J lost 7; bases outside the gene matches: 3. The CDR3 spells CASSPGLANTQYF. In DNA form, the CDR3 reads TGTGCCAGCAGCCCAGGACTAGCGAATACGCAGTATTTT.

The chain carries TRBV5-1 and TRBJ2-5; 8 positions match TRBD1. The CDR3 consists of 14 residues. V lost 4 bases and J lost 5; bases outside the gene matches: 7. Germline V gene sequence: CDR1 SGHRS, CDR2 YFSETQ. CDR3 in DNA: TGCGCCAGCAGCGACGACAGGGGAGGCGAGACCCAGTACTTC. Its protein product is CASSDDRGGETQYF. Together with reference TRBV5-1 and TRBJ2-5, the CDR3 gives the full variable domain: KAGVTQTPRYLIKTRGQQVTLSCSPISGHRSVSWYQQTPGQGLQFLFEYFSETQRNKGNFPGRFSGRQFSNSRSEMNVSTLELGDSALYLCASSDDRGGETQYFGPGTRLLVL.